Reported below is one T cell receptor beta chain. The antigen remains undetermined. The CDR3 covers 13 residues. The germline gives CDR1 LNHDA, CDR2 SQIVND (reference sequence). The V end was cut by 1 base, the J end by 3 bases, with 6 bases between. Some clones are missing from TCRdb's copy, which holds only in-frame ones; the method was immunoSEQ multiplex PCR. This table has over 120,000 clones, around nine tenths appearing once. This record belongs to a study of T cell responses to AZD1222 COVID-19 vaccine. Study-level points and caveats: Regions 160-218 and 743-854 held dominance among vaccine-associated CD4 TCRs, which spanned spike. At baseline, just six AZD1222 recipients tested seropositive. Receipt of two AZD1222 doses was followed by a rise in Spike-specific TCR breadth and depth.

Sequencing was performed on peripheral blood, taken on day 0 of AZD1222 vaccination. The clonotype originates from an adult in good health. The J gene is TRBJ1-2, the V gene TRBV19, with D perhaps TRBD1 (6 bases). CDR3 nucleotide sequence: TGTGCCAGTAGTATAGGACAGGACTATGGCTACACCTTC. Translating it yields CASSIGQDYGYTF.